The 17 T cell receptor beta chains given below trace back to one sample, sequenced in a study of shared clonotypes between healthy human individuals. The data were produced by immunoSEQ multiplex PCR, yet TCRdb's version contains in-frame clones alone and is incomplete. The sample holds about 870,000 clones, around 92% seen once. Positive CCR7 selection of CD45RO-negative cells yielded the naive CD8 cells, and terminally differentiated effector memory CD45RA+ cells were excluded. The sample was naive CD8+ T cells sorted from blood. These receptors all come from a man aged 30 to 39 in good health.

This clone was observed a few times. This sequence joins TRBV27 and TRBJ2-1; D is unresolved. The V gene lost 4 bases and the J gene lost 0 bases, with 4 bases spanning the gap. The CDR3 consists of 13 residues. CDR1 MNHEY and CDR2 SMNVEV come from the germline V gene (reference sequence). DNA of the CDR3: TGTGCCAGCAGTTCTCTCTCCTACAATGAGCAGTTCTTC. Translated: CASSSLSYNEQFF.

The V gene is TRBV6-5, the J gene TRBJ2-1; possibly TRBD1 for D (6 bases). V was trimmed by 8 bases and J by 4 bases, leaving 15 bases between them. The CDR3 contains 14 residues. Germline V CDR1 and CDR2: MNHEY, SVGAGI. The CDR3 DNA is TGTGCCAGCTGCACCGGGACATATTACAATGAGCAGTTCTTC. This encodes CASCTGTYYNEQFF.

On this clone itself: A much bigger clone sits one base away, suggesting this may be a read error. The identical CDR3 is also encoded by other nucleotide sequences in the sample. The V call is TRBV25-1, the J call TRBJ1-5, with TRBD1 as a possible D gene (6 bases). The CDR3 is 14 residues long. CDR1 and CDR2 from the germline V gene are MGHDK and SYGVNS. V was cut by 3 bases and J by 6 bases, with 12 bases left in between. CDR3 bases: TGTGCCAGCAGTGATTTGGGAGGGGGTCAGCCCCAGCATTTT. Protein sequence: CASSDLGGGQPQHF.

The chain employs TRBV28 and TRBJ1-3; TRBD1 might be the D (5 bases). Trimming shortened V by 2 bases and J by 8 bases, and 13 bases separated the two germline ends. CDR3 length: 14 amino acids. From germline, CDR1 is MDHEN and CDR2 SYDVKM. The CDR3 DNA reads as TGTGCCAGCAGTTTAGGATCGTGGGGGGACACCATATATTTT. It yields the protein CASSLGSWGDTIYF.

The genes are TRBV28 and TRBJ2-7; 12 bases agree with TRBD2. Trimming at V came to 2 bases and at J to 2 bases, leaving 4 bases not matched to a gene. There are 16 residues in the CDR3. Germline V CDR1 and CDR2: MDHEN, SYDVKM. The chain's CDR3 is CASSLQRTSGTYEQYF. The CDR3 DNA is TGTGCCAGCAGTTTACAGCGGACTAGCGGGACCTACGAGCAGTACTTC.

The chain carries TRBV29-1 and TRBJ2-1; 10 bases agree with TRBD2. The CDR3 runs to 18 residues. CDR1 and CDR2 (germline): SQVTM, ANQGSEA. V was clipped by 6 bases and J by 0 bases; unmatched bases: 14. This CDR3 reads CSVEIRSTSGLSYNEQFF. The CDR3 nucleotides read TGCAGCGTCGAGATAAGATCGACTAGCGGGCTCTCCTACAATGAGCAGTTCTTC.

J is TRBJ2-2 and V is TRBV27, with no clear D. The CDR3 consists of 12 residues. The germline gives CDR1 MNHEY, CDR2 SMNVEV (reference sequence). CDR3 in DNA: TGTGCTAGTTGGAGAAACACCGGGGAGCTGTTTTTT. Residues: CASWRNTGELFF.

The V call is TRBV7-8, the J call TRBJ2-1; 9 positions match TRBD2. This CDR3 is 15 amino acids long. With V trimmed by 0 bases and J by 5 bases, 2 bases remained unmatched. Germline CDR1 and CDR2: SGHVS and FQNEAQ. The CDR3 region is CASSLASGGDNEQFF. The CDR3 DNA sequence: TGTGCCAGCAGCTTAGCTAGCGGGGGTGACAATGAGCAGTTCTTC.

This chain links TRBV28 with TRBJ2-3; 8 bases line up with TRBD2. The CDR3 runs 15 residues. The V gene's germline CDR1 is MDHEN and CDR2 SYDVKM. The trim removed 3 bases at V and 2 bases at J, leaving 4 bases unmatched. The CDR3 nucleotides read TGTGCCAGCAGTTTTTTAGCGGGGAACACAGATACGCAGTATTTT. It specifies CASSFLAGNTDTQYF.

The J gene is TRBJ2-1, the V gene TRBV19; tentatively, D is TRBD2 (5 bases). Germline V lookup: CDR1 LNHDA, CDR2 SQIVND (reference sequence). There are 16 residues in the CDR3. V was shortened by 5 bases and J by 3 bases, with 17 bases between the two germline ends. In DNA form, the CDR3 reads TGTGCCAGTAGTCCTCGGGGAGCAGACCTCTACAATGAGCAGTTCTTC. Protein product: CASSPRGADLYNEQFF.

The genes are TRBV7-6 and TRBJ2-1; tentatively, D is TRBD2 (5 bases). V was shortened by 3 bases and J by 6 bases, with 12 bases between the two germline ends. The CDR3 consists of 14 residues. Per germline, CDR1 SGHVS and CDR2 FNYEAQ. CDR3 loop: CASSLRVEGNEQFF. CDR3 DNA: TGTGCCAGCAGCTTGAGGGTGGAAGGCAATGAGCAGTTCTTC. The complete variable domain, with remaining parts taken from reference TRBV7-6 and TRBJ2-1, reads GAGVSQSPRYKVTKRGQDVALRCDPISGHVSLYWYRQALGQGPEFLTYFNYEAQQDKSGLPNDRFSAERPEGSISTLTIQRTEQRDSAMYRCASSLRVEGNEQFFGPGTRLTVL.

This clone was detected only once. This rearrangement joins TRBV6-1 to TRBJ2-6; D is unclear. CDR3 length: 15 amino acids. V lost 7 bases to trimming and J lost 9 bases, with 19 bases between them. CDR1 and CDR2 from the germline V gene are MNHNS and SASEGT. CDR3 region: CASTLTRSSGNVLTF. CDR3 in DNA: TGTGCCAGCACCCTGACGAGGTCCTCCGGCAACGTCCTGACTTTC.

This rearrangement joins TRBV11-2 to TRBJ1-2; 8 nucleotides match TRBD1. There are 16 residues in the CDR3. With V trimmed by 1 base and J by 1 base, 5 bases remained unmatched. Germline V lookup: CDR1 SGHAT, CDR2 FQNNGV. This chain's CDR3 is CASSLARGLLNYGYTF. For the CDR3, the DNA is TGTGCCAGCAGCTTAGCCAGGGGGCTTCTTAACTATGGCTACACCTTC.

Concerning this clone itself: Relative to the germline gene, one junction end is altered; a read error may explain this. The chain links TRBV7-7 to TRBJ2-1; D gene ambiguous. The length of the CDR3 is 13 residues. The germline V gene encodes CDR1 SSHAT and CDR2 FNYEAQ (reference sequence). CDR3 in DNA: TGTGCTAGCAGCTTATCTCCGAACAATGAGCAGTTCTTC. Amino acid sequence: CASSLSPNNEQFF.

This clone was detected only once. The chain carries TRBV19 and TRBJ2-7, with D unresolved. Trimming pared 6 bases from V and 3 bases from J, leaving 15 bases between. CDR1 is LNHDA, CDR2 SQIVND, per germline (reference sequence). The CDR3 loop spans 14 amino acids. The CDR3 protein is CASSYRFRVYEQYF. Here the CDR3 DNA reads TGTGCCAGTAGCTACCGGTTTAGGGTCTACGAGCAGTACTTC.

CDR3 in DNA: TGCGCCAGCAGCCAAGGAGGACTGGGTGGAGGCTACACCTTC. This sequence encodes CASSQGGLGGGYTF. The V gene is TRBV4-1, the J gene TRBJ1-2; D is uncertain. CDR1 and CDR2 (germline): MGHRA, YSYEKL. Trimming stripped 1 base from V and 8 bases from J, with 14 bases between. The CDR3 extends over 14 amino acids.

In its sample, this clone was seen once. This chain joins TRBV7-9 and TRBJ2-1; D is unclear. Germline CDR1 is SEHNR and CDR2 is FQNEAQ (reference sequence). The CDR3 is 12 amino acids. Trimming left V 4 bases short and J 7 bases short, with 8 bases between. CDR3 loop: CASSSTRNEQFF. The CDR3 bases are TGTGCCAGCAGCTCAACGAGAAATGAGCAGTTCTTC.